This T cell receptor beta chain was sequenced in a study of cytomegalovirus exposure and HLA in healthy donors. Whole-study results and caveats: Being productive about 87% or about 30% of the time was typical of most TCR beta V segments in an earlier analysis. Most CMV-associated TCR beta chains were later found to appear HLA-restricted.

V trimming: 5 bases; J trimming: 7 bases; junction bases outside the gene matches: 16. The CDR3 extends over 16 amino acids. CDR1 is SEHNR and CDR2 is FQNEAQ in the germline V gene (reference sequence). This clone turned up a few times. The antigen remains unidentified. The primer mix had 60 Vbeta and 13 Jbeta primers. This table comes from immunoSEQ multiplex PCR, and its TCRdb copy is limited to in-frame clones, with some not included. The repertoire holds about 170,000 clones, with 70% to 90% as singletons. This sequence was found in a man between 18 and 29 years old in good health and CMV-seropositive. The chain links TRBV7-9 to TRBJ2-5; TRBD1 matches at 7 bases. Sample: PBMCs. The CDR3 protein is CASSPSGQSHSRTQYF. As DNA, the CDR3 is TGTGCCAGCAGCCCCTCGGGACAGTCCCATTCTAGGACCCAGTACTTC.